These T cell receptor beta chains were read from a single sample in a study of CD8 T cells in Susac syndrome. TCRdb redid the calling of the immunoSEQ multiplex PCR reads with MiXCR, one entry per CDR3 protein. The profile shows about 180,000 distinct CDR3 sequences, approximately 95% of them singletons. Sequencing was performed on CD8+ T cells from PBMCs. All receptors derive from a human donor with multiple sclerosis. Both conserved end residues are part of each CDR3. Not every row has a clone size; where given, it reads once, few, many or a size class.

abundance: -
v_gene: TRBV20-1
CDR3aa: CSAWVRGAGNEQFF

abundance: -
v_gene: TRBV2
CDR3aa: CASSEGWTRGETQYF

abundance: -
v_gene: TRBV5-6
CDR3aa: CASSLEGIQETQYF

abundance: -
v_gene: TRBV5-6
CDR3aa: CASSGGDGLNTEAFF

abundance: -
v_gene: TRBV20-1
CDR3aa: CSAVRSSGSPYNEQFF

abundance: -
v_gene: TRBV3-1
CDR3aa: CASSQPGTSGSTDTQYF

abundance: once
v_gene: TRBV5-1
CDR3aa: CASSSKHEQETQYF

abundance: -
v_gene: TRBV3-1
CDR3aa: CASSQVVANYGYTF

abundance: -
v_gene: TRBV20-1
CDR3aa: CSASREDHEQYF

abundance: -
v_gene: TRBV3-1
CDR3aa: CASSHLGQDNEKLFF

abundance: -
v_gene: TRBV5-6
CDR3aa: CASSLAAGLGETQYF

abundance: once
v_gene: TRBV15
CDR3aa: CATSRDPGTGKETQYF

abundance: -
v_gene: TRBV30
CDR3aa: CAWSLRGRSQPQHF

abundance: -
v_gene: TRBV3-1
CDR3aa: CASSQGWKQSDEQYF